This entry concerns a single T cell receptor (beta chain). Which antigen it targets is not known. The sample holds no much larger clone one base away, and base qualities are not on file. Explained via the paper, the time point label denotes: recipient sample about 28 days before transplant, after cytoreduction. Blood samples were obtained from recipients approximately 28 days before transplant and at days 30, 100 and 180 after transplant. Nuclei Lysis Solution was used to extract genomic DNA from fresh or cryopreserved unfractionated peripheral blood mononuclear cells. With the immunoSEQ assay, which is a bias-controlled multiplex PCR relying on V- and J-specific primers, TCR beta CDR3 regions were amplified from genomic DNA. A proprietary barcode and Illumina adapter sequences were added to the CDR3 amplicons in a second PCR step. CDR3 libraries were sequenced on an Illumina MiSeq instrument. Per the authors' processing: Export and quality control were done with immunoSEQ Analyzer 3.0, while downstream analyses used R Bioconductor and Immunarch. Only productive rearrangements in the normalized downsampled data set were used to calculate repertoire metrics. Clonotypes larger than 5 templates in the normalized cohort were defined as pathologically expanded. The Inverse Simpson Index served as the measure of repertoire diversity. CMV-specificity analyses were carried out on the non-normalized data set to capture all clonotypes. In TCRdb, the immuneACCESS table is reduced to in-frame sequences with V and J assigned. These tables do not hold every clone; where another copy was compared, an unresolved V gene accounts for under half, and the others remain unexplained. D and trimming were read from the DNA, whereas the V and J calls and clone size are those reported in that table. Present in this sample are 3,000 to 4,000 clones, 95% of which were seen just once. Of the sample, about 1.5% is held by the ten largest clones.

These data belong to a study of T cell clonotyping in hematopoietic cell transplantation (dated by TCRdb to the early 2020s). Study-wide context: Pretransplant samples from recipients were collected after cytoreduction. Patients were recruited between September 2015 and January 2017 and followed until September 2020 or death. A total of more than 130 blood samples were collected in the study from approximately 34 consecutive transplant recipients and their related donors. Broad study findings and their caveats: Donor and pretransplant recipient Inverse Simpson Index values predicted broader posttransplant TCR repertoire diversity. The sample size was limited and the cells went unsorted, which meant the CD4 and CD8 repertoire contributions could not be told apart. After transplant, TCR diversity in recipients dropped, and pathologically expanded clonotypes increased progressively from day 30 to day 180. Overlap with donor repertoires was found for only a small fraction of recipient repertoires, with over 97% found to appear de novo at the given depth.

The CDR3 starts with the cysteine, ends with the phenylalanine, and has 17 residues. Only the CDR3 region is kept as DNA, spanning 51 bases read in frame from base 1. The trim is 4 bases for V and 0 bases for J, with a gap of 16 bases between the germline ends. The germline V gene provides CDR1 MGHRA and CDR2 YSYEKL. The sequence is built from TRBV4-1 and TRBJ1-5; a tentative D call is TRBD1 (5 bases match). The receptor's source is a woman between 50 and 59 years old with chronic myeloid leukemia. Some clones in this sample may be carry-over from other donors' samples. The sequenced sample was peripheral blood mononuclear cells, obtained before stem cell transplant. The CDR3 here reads CASSPRIGDSSNQPQHF. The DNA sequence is TGCGCCAGCAGCCCAAGAATAGGGGATAGTAGCAATCAGCCCCAGCATTTT.